Below are 19 T cell receptor beta chains sequenced from a single sample in a study of OX40 agonist ivuxolimab in advanced cancers. TCRdb keeps only in-frame clones here, not all; method: immunoSEQ multiplex PCR. The sample lists about 56,000 clones; about 83% were seen once. The sample here was CD4+ or CD8+ T cells sorted from blood, taken in a trial of the OX40 agonist ivuxolimab. The receptors shown here come from an adult with an advanced solid tumor such as melanoma, head and neck, liver or kidney cancer.

This CDR3 is CASSPGTSGRAGDEQFF. The DNA of the CDR3 is TGTGCCAGCAGCCCAGGGACTAGCGGGAGGGCCGGGGATGAGCAGTTCTTC. The gene calls are TRBV7-9 and TRBJ2-1; TRBD2 matches 16 bases. The germline CDR1 and CDR2 sequences are SEHNR and FQNEAQ (reference sequence). Unmatched junction bases numbered 9, after V lost 5 bases and J lost 8 bases. This CDR3 spans 17 amino acids.

The chain recombines TRBV19 with TRBJ2-3; TRBD1 or TRBD2 may be the D gene (5 bases each). CDR1 LNHDA and CDR2 SQIVND come from the germline V gene (reference sequence). There are 14 residues in the CDR3. Trimming took 2 bases from V and 4 from J, leaving 10 bases between them. The CDR3 region has the DNA TGTGCCAGTAGTATAAGTGGGGGATCAGATACGCAGTATTTT. Translation gives CASSISGGSDTQYF.

The chain links TRBV6-6 to TRBJ2-3; D possibly uses TRBD1 or TRBD2 (5 bases each). This CDR3 has 14 amino acids. Trimming cost V 10 bases and J 6 bases, with 20 bases left between them. Germline V gene lookup returns CDR1 MNHNY and CDR2 SVGAGI (reference sequence). The CDR3 DNA reads as TGTGCCACCAAGCTCGGGTCCCGGGGCGATACGCAGTATTTT. Translating it yields CATKLGSRGDTQYF.

The chain has TRBV29-1 and TRBJ2-1; 9 bases map to TRBD2. CDR1 and CDR2 (germline): SQVTM, ANQGSEA. Trimming removed 3 bases from V and 9 bases from J; junction bases left unmatched: 9. This CDR3 is built from 14 residues. The CDR3 here is CSVDLAGIRGEQFF. The CDR3 nucleotides read TGCAGCGTTGATCTAGCGGGGATTCGCGGTGAGCAGTTCTTC.

The table lists this clone with a few counts. This chain uses TRBV21-1 with TRBJ2-2; no DNA check was done on the table's D call, TRBD1. TRBV21-1 is annotated as a pseudogene. This CDR3 comprises 16 residues. The CDR3 loop is CASSKVGTTNTGELFF. As DNA, the CDR3 is TGTGCCAGCAGCAAAGTAGGGACAACGAACACCGGGGAGCTGTTTTTT.

The chain has TRBV7-3 and TRBJ2-5, with D possibly being TRBD2 (6 bases). CDR3 length: 18 residues. From germline, CDR1 is SGHTA and CDR2 FQGTGA. Trimming removed 5 bases at V and 5 bases at J, with 27 bases between. CDR3 DNA sequence: TGTGCCAGCAGCCCCCGTGGGAGTAGCGCCCTAAGCGGGGAGACCCAGTACTTC. This gives the protein CASSPRGSSALSGETQYF.

The gene calls are TRBV5-1 and TRBJ1-3; D uncertain. Looked up from germline, CDR1 is SGHRS and CDR2 is YFSETQ. Trimming pared 4 bases from V and 4 bases from J, leaving 18 bases between. The CDR3 is 16 residues long. DNA for the CDR3: TGCGCCAGCAGCCTGGGGTCGGGCCTCGGGGGAAACACCATATATTTT. Amino acids: CASSLGSGLGGNTIYF.

This clone was recorded only once. The chain has TRBV2 and TRBJ1-4, with 8 bases aligning to TRBD1. CDR3 length: 15 residues. V lost 9 bases, J lost 4 bases, and 10 bases stayed unmatched. The germline V gene encodes CDR1 SNHLY and CDR2 FYNNEI. CDR3 DNA: TGTGCCAGGCGGAATAGGACAGGGATTAATGAAAAACTGTTTTTT. Translated: CARRNRTGINEKLFF.

This clone has just one count. CDR3 amino acids: CASSLAIGQGTEKLFF. DNA for the CDR3: TGTGCCAGCAGCTTAGCGATTGGACAGGGGACTGAAAAACTGTTTTTT. The gene calls are TRBV7-9 and TRBJ1-4; 9 nucleotides match TRBD1. Germline loops: CDR1 SEHNR, CDR2 FQNEAQ (reference sequence). The CDR3 contains 16 residues. J was trimmed by 7 bases and V by 0 bases; bases with no gene match: 6.

The chain joins TRBV7-2 to TRBJ1-4; 10 bases fit TRBD1. CDR1 and CDR2 from the germline V gene are SGHTA and FQGNSA. Unmatched junction bases numbered 16, after V lost 6 bases and J lost 6 bases. This CDR3 is built from 18 residues. The CDR3 reads CASRARGTGVITDEKLFF. The CDR3 bases are TGTGCCAGCAGGGCCCGGGGGACAGGGGTTATTACGGATGAAAAACTGTTTTTT.

The chain carries TRBV19 and TRBJ1-5, with D possibly being TRBD1 (6 bases). This CDR3 region has 13 residues. Trimming shortened V by 5 bases and J by 7 bases, and 12 bases separated the two germline ends. The germline gives CDR1 LNHDA, CDR2 SQIVND (reference sequence). The CDR3 sequence is CASSQDRIQPQHF. In nucleotides, the CDR3 is TGTGCCAGTAGTCAAGACAGGATCCAGCCCCAGCATTTT.

This chain uses TRBV7-2 with TRBJ2-5; 9 nucleotides match TRBD1. Germline V gene sequence: CDR1 SGHTA, CDR2 FQGNSA. Losses at the gene ends were 5 bases for V and 5 bases for J; bases not matched to a gene: 9. The CDR3 is 15 residues long. CDR3 nucleotides: TGTGCCAGCAGCCTCTGGGACAGGGCTGGGGAGACCCAGTACTTC. It translates to CASSLWDRAGETQYF.

V usage is TRBV9 and J usage is TRBJ2-2, with 11 positions matching TRBD2. The CDR3 length is 16 residues. V lost 3 bases, J lost 3 bases, and 4 bases stayed unmatched. The germline gives CDR1 SGDLS, CDR2 YYNGEE. The CDR3 DNA follows: TGTGCCAGCAGCGCGGGACTAGCGGCCTACACCGGGGAGCTGTTTTTT. Translation: CASSAGLAAYTGELFF. Supplemented by reference TRBV9 and TRBJ2-2, the full variable domain reads DSGVTQTPKHLITATGQRVTLRCSPRSGDLSVYWYQQSLDQGLQFLIQYYNGEERAKGNILERFSAQQFPDLHSELNLSSLELGDSALYFCASSAGLAAYTGELFFGEGSRLTVL.

The V and J genes are TRBV6-6 and TRBJ1-1, with a possible D match to TRBD1 (5 bases). The V and J ends lost 5 bases and 3 bases respectively, with 10 bases between them. Germline assignment: CDR1 MNHNY and CDR2 SVGAGI (reference sequence). This CDR3 comprises 13 residues. The CDR3 spells CASSIGTYTEAFF. The CDR3 coding sequence is TGTGCCAGCAGTATCGGGACCTACACTGAAGCTTTCTTT.

The V call is TRBV6-1, the J call TRBJ2-1; TRBD2 aligns across 11 bases. CDR1 and CDR2 (germline): MNHNS, SASEGT. Germline trimming cut 1 base from V and 1 base from J; bases unmatched to any gene: 9. CDR3 length: 19 amino acids. CDR3: CASSEVGTSGVGSYNEQFF. CDR3 DNA: TGTGCCAGCAGTGAAGTGGGGACTAGCGGAGTCGGATCCTACAATGAGCAGTTCTTC.

V and J are TRBV2 and TRBJ1-2; a possible D gene is TRBD1 (5 bases). This CDR3 contains 12 residues. Germline lookup yields CDR1 SNHLY and CDR2 FYNNEI. Trimming removed 6 bases from V and 10 bases from J, with 15 bases in between. In nucleotides, the CDR3 is TGTGCCAGCAGACGGACAACGGTGGTCTACACCTTC. Encoded protein: CASRRTTVVYTF.

J is TRBJ2-5 and V is TRBV2; the match to TRBD2 covers 7 bases. The junction had 5 bases not matched to a gene; V was cut back by 8 bases and J by 2 bases. Germline CDR1 reads SNHLY; CDR2 reads FYNNEI. CDR3 length: 13 residues. The CDR3, as DNA: TGTGCCAGCTCCCTAGCGGCACAAGAGACCCAGTACTTC. Its protein product is CASSLAAQETQYF.

J is TRBJ1-2 and V is TRBV15, with D maybe TRBD1 (5 bases). The CDR3 contains 14 residues. Germline CDR1 reads LNHNV; CDR2 reads YYDKDF (reference sequence). V lost 0 bases and J lost 8, with 13 bases in between. The CDR3 is CATSRDHGGLGYTF. CDR3 DNA: TGTGCCACCAGCAGAGATCACGGGGGACTCGGCTACACCTTC.

The chain uses TRBV18 and TRBJ2-1; possibly TRBD2 for D (6 bases). The CDR3 runs to 15 residues. The V gene lost 3 bases and the J gene lost 2 bases, with 11 bases spanning the gap. Per germline, CDR1 KGHSH and CDR2 LQKENI. The CDR3 loop reads CASSPGTQTYNEQFF. In DNA form, the CDR3 reads TGTGCCAGCTCACCGGGGACTCAGACCTACAATGAGCAGTTCTTC.